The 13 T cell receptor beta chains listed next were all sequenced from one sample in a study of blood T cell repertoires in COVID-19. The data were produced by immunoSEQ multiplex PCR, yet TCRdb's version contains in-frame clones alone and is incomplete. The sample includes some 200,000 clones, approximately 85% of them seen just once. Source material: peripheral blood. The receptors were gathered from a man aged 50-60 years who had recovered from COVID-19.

The CDR3 loop reads CASKSGNVPLHF. CDR3 sequence (DNA): TGTGCCAGCAAGTCGGGGAATGTTCCCCTCCACTTT. J is TRBJ1-6 and V is TRBV28, with D unresolved. The ends were cut back, 7 bases at V and 13 bases at J, with 14 bases in the middle. There are 12 residues in the CDR3. Germline assignment: CDR1 MDHEN and CDR2 SYDVKM.

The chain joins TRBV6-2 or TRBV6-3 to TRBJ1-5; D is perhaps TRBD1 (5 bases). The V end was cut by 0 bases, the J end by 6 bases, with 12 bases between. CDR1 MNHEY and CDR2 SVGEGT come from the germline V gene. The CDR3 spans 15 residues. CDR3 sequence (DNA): TGTGCCAGCAGTTACTCGTATCAGGGAAGTCAGCCCCAGCATTTT. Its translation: CASSYSYQGSQPQHF.

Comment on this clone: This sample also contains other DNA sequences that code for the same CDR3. In DNA, the CDR3 is TGTGCCAGTAGTATTAGCGGGGCCTACAATGAGCAGTTCTTC. The encoded protein is CASSISGAYNEQFF. The chain couples TRBV19 to TRBJ2-1, with TRBD2 matching over 8 bases. With 3 bases clipped from V and 2 bases from J, the junction kept 0 bases outside the gene matches. CDR3 length: 14 amino acids. The V gene's germline CDR1 is LNHDA and CDR2 SQIVND (reference sequence).

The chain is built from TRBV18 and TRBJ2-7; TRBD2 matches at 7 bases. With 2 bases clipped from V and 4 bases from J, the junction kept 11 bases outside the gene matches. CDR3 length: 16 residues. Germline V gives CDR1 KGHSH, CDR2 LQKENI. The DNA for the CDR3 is TGTGCCAGCTCACCATCAGCGGGGTTCGAGCGTTACGAGCAGTACTTC. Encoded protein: CASSPSAGFERYEQYF.

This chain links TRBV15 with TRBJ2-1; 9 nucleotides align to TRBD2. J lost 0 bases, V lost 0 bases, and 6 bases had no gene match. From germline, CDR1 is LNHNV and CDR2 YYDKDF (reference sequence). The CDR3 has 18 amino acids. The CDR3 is CATSRDVSGRSSYNEQFF. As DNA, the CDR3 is TGTGCCACCAGCAGAGATGTCAGCGGGAGGAGCTCCTACAATGAGCAGTTCTTC.

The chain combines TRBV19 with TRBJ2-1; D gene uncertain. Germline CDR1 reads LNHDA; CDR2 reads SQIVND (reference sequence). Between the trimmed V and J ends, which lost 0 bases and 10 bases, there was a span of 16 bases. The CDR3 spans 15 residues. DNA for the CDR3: TGTGCCAGTAGTATAGAATTGGGCGTGCTCAGAGAGCAGTTCTTC. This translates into CASSIELGVLREQFF.

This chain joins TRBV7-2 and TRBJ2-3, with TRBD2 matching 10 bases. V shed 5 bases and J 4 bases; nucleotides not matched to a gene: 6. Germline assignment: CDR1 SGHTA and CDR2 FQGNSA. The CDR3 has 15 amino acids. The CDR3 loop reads CASSPPSGSSDTQYF. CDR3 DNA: TGTGCCAGCAGCCCGCCTAGCGGGAGCTCAGATACGCAGTATTTT.

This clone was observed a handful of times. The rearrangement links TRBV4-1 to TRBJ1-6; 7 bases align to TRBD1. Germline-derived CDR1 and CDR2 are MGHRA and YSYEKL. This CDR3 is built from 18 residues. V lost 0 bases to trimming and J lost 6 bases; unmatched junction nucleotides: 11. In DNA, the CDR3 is TGCGCCAGCAGCCAAGATCCGGCGACAGGGAACCCTAATTCACCCCTCCACTTT. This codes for CASSQDPATGNPNSPLHF.

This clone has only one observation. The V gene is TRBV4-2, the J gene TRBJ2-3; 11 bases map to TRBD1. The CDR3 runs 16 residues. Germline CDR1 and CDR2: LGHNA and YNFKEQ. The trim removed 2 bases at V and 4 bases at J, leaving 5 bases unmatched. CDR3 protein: CASSQLDRGRADTQYF. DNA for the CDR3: TGTGCCAGCAGCCAATTGGACAGGGGGCGTGCAGATACGCAGTATTTT.

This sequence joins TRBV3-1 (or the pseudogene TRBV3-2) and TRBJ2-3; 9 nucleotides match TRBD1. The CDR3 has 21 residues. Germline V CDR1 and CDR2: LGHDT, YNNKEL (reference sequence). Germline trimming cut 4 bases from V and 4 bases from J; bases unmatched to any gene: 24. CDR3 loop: CASSPGQGILLGGLAPDTQYF. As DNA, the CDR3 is TGTGCCAGCAGCCCGGGACAGGGAATATTGTTAGGGGGTTTGGCCCCAGATACGCAGTATTTT.

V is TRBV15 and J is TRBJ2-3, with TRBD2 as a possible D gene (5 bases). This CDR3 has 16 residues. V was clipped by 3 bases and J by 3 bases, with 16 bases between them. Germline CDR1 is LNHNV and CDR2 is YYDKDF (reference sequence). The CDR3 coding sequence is TGTGCCACCAGCAGTCAAGCGGACTTAAGGACAGATACGCAGTATTTT. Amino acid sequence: CATSSQADLRTDTQYF.

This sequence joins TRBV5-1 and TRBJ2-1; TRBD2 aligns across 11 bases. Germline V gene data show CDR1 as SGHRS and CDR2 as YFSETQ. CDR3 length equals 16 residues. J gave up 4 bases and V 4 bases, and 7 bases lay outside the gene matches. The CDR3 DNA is TGCGCCAGCAGCAGATTAGCGGGAGGGCCATACAATGAGCAGTTCTTC. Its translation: CASSRLAGGPYNEQFF.

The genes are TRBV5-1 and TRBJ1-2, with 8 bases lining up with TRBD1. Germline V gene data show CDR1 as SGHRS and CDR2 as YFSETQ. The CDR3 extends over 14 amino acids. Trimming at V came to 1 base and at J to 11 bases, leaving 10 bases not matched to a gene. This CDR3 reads CASSLPPGQESYTF. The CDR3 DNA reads TGCGCCAGCAGCTTGCCACCGGGACAGGAGTCGTACACCTTC.